Listed below are T cell receptor beta chains from one sample, sequenced in a study of control samples from healthy donors and cancer patients. Profiling relied on immunoSEQ multiplex PCR, and the TCRdb table lists in-frame clones only, not all of them. Of tens of thousands of clones listed, roughly 87% are singletons. The sequenced sample was PBMCs. These receptors were obtained from a man aged 55 to 70 with head and neck cancer. The CDR3 runs from the conserved cysteine through the conserved F or W. The D gene is left open where the match is weak. Not all rows give a size; the values are once, few, many and, for expanded clones, a class.

-	TRBV5-3	TRBJ2-5	TRBD2	CARSLLGAWASGGPGKTQYF	TGTGCCAGAAGCTTGTTAGGGGCGTGGGCTAGCGGGGGGCCGGGAAAGACCCAGTACTTC
-	TRBV11-2	TRBJ1-5	-	CASSDSADSNQPQHF	TGTGCCAGCAGCGACTCCGCAGATAGCAATCAGCCCCAGCATTTT
-	TRBV3-1/TRBV3-2	TRBJ1-2	-	CASSHTGLNYGYTF	TGTGCCAGCAGCCATACGGGACTAAACTATGGCTACACCTTC
few	TRBV30	TRBJ1-6	-	CAWTSVDGWNSPLHF	TGTGCCTGGACCTCTGTCGACGGATGGAATTCACCCCTCCACTTT
-	TRBV29-1	TRBJ1-2	TRBD1	CSGTGGDYGYTF	TGCAGCGGAACAGGGGGCGACTATGGCTACACCTTC
-	TRBV9	TRBJ2-3	TRBD2	CASSRASGWNTQYF	TGTGCCAGCAGCAGGGCTAGCGGTTGGAATACGCAGTATTTT
once	TRBV7-3	TRBJ2-2	-	CASSSNLITGELFF	TGTGCCAGCAGCTCCAACCTAATCACCGGGGAGCTGTTTTTT
-	TRBV4-1	TRBJ1-3	-	CASSLRDSGNTIYF	TGCGCCAGCAGCCTAAGGGACTCTGGAAACACCATATATTTT
-	TRBV7-3	TRBJ1-6	-	CASSLNPGTNSPLHF	TGTGCCAGCAGCTTAAACCCAGGGACTAATTCACCCCTCCACTTT
-	TRBV24-1	TRBJ2-5	TRBD1	CATSDLNRDSWETQYF	TGTGCCACCAGTGACCTCAACCGGGACAGTTGGGAGACCCAGTACTTC
-	TRBV11-2	TRBJ1-5	TRBD1	CASRGTEGQPQHF	TGTGCCAGCAGAGGGACAGAAGGACAGCCCCAGCATTTT
once	TRBV5-4	TRBJ2-7	TRBD1	CASSPGQGYDEQYF	TGTGCCAGCAGCCCTGGACAGGGTTACGACGAGCAGTACTTC
-	TRBV9	TRBJ2-3	-	CASSVGARGTDTQYF	TGTGCCAGCAGCGTAGGGGCCAGGGGCACAGATACGCAGTATTTT
-	TRBV7-2	TRBJ2-1	TRBD2	CASSVASGRVHYEQFF	TGTGCCAGCAGCGTCGCTAGCGGAAGGGTTCATTATGAGCAGTTCTTC
-	TRBV9	TRBJ2-2	-	CASSVGSTGELFF	TGTGCCAGCAGCGTAGGGAGCACCGGGGAGCTGTTTTTT
-	TRBV7-6	TRBJ2-3	-	CASSSGRAAWGTDTQYF	TGTGCCAGCAGCTCCGGACGAGCCGCTTGGGGAACAGATACGCAGTATTTT
-	TRBV4-3	TRBJ1-2	TRBD1	CASSMNRGLRDGYTF	TGCGCCAGCAGCATGAACAGGGGGTTGCGGGATGGCTACACCTTC
few	TRBV7-6	TRBJ2-1	TRBD1	CASSLTKDRGQFF	TGTGCCAGCAGCTTAACCAAGGACAGGGGGCAGTTCTTC
-	TRBV7-9	TRBJ1-5	-	CASSLNVDQPQHF	TGTGCCAGCAGCTTAAATGTGGATCAGCCCCAGCATTTT
-	TRBV28	TRBJ1-5	-	CASNPSDRDQPQHF	TGTGCCAGCAATCCTAGCGACCGAGATCAGCCCCAGCATTTT
-	TRBV28	TRBJ1-1	TRBD1	CASTEQGIQEAFF	TGTGCCAGCACCGAACAGGGGATCCAAGAAGCTTTCTTT
-	TRBV12-3/TRBV12-4	TRBJ2-5	TRBD1	CASNTGQQETQYF	TGTGCCAGCAATACGGGACAGCAAGAGACCCAGTACTTC
few	TRBV19	TRBJ1-1	-	CASSIWNTEAFF	TGTGCCAGTAGTATCTGGAACACTGAAGCTTTCTTT
-	TRBV9	TRBJ1-6	-	CASSLSGGAGSPLHF	TGTGCCAGCAGCCTATCCGGGGGCGCAGGTTCACCCCTCCACTTT
once	TRBV6-5	TRBJ1-5	TRBD1	CASRDRGSGQPQHF	TGTGCCAGCAGGGACAGGGGGTCTGGTCAGCCCCAGCATTTT
-	TRBV19	TRBJ1-5	-	CASKVSAPSNQPQHF	TGTGCCAGTAAGGTCAGCGCTCCCTCTAATCAGCCCCAGCATTTT
-	TRBV7-9	TRBJ1-6	-	CASSPGYNNSPLHF	TGTGCCAGCAGCCCCGGATATAATAATTCACCCCTCCACTTT
-	TRBV6-5	TRBJ2-5	-	CASSLVLRQETQYF	TGTGCCAGCAGTCTAGTTCTCCGGCAAGAGACCCAGTACTTC
-	TRBV5-1	TRBJ2-7	TRBD1	CASSLDGTEYYEQYF	TGCGCCAGCAGCTTGGATGGGACAGAATACTACGAGCAGTACTTC
once	TRBV4-3	TRBJ2-3	-	CASSQERQWLAQYF	TGCGCCAGCAGCCAAGAGCGGCAGTGGTTAGCGCAGTATTTT
-	TRBV9	TRBJ1-3	-	CASSVGGQLSGNTIYF	TGTGCCAGCAGCGTGGGCGGACAGTTATCTGGAAACACCATATATTTT
-	TRBV29-1	TRBJ2-3	-	CSVGSTQVQRWDTQYF	TGCAGCGTTGGTTCTACTCAGGTCCAAAGATGGGATACGCAGTATTTT
once	TRBV30	TRBJ1-6	TRBD1	CAWSVSPLRQGTLHF	TGTGCCTGGAGTGTCTCCCCTCTACGACAGGGAACCCTCCACTTT
-	TRBV5-5	TRBJ2-7	TRBD1	CASSSRTGGSFEQYF	TGTGCCAGCAGCTCGAGGACAGGGGGCTCTTTCGAGCAGTACTTC